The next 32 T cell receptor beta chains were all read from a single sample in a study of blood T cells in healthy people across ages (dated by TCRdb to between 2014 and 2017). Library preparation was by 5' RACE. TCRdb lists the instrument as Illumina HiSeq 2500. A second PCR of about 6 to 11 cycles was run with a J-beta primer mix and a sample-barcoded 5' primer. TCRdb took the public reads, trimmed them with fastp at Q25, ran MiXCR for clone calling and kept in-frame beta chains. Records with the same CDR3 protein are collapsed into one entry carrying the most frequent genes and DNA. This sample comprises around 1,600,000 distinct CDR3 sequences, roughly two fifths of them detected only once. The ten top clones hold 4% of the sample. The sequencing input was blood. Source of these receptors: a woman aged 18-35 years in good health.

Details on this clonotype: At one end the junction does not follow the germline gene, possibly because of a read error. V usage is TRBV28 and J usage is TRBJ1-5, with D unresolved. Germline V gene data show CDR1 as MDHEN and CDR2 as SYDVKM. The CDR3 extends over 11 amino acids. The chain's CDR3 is CASSFNRPQHF. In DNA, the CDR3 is TGTGCCAGCAGTTTCAATCGGCCCCAGCATTTT.

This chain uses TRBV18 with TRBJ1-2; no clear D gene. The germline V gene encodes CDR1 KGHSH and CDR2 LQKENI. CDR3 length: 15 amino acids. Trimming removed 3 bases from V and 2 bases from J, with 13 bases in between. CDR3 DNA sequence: TGTGCCAGCTCACCTATTCAGGACCCGAACTATGGCTACACCTTC. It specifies CASSPIQDPNYGYTF.

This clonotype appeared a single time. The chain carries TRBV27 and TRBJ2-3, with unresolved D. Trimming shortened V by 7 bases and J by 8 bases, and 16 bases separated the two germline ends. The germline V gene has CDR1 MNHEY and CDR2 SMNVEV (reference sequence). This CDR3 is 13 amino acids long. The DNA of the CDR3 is TGTGCCAGCAACTTTGGGCCGTCTGGTACGCAGTATTTT. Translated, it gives CASNFGPSGTQYF.

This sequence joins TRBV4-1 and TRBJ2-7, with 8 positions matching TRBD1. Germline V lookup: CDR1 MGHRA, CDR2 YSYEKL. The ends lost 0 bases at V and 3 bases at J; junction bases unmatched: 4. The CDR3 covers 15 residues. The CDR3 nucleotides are TGCGCCAGCAGCCAAGATAGACAGGGGTACTACGAGCAGTACTTC. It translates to CASSQDRQGYYEQYF.

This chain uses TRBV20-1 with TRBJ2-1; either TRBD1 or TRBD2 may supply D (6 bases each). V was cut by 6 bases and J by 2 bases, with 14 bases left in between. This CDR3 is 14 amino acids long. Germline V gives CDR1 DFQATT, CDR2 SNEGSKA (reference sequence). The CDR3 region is CSAQLGGPYNEQFF. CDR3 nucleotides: TGCAGTGCCCAGCTGGGGGGCCCCTACAATGAGCAGTTCTTC.

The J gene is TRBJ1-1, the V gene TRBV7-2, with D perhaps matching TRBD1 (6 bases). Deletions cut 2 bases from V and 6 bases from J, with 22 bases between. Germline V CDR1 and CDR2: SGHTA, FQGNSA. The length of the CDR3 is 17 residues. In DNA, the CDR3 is TGTGCCAGCAGCTTAACGGCTACAGGGTGGGGAGACGCTGAAGCTTTCTTT. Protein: CASSLTATGWGDAEAFF.

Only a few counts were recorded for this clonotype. The CDR3 loop reads CASSQGARGSYGYTF. CDR3 sequence (DNA): TGCGCCAGCAGCCAAGGAGCACGGGGGAGCTATGGCTACACCTTC. The chain recombines TRBV4-3 with TRBJ1-2; D may be TRBD1 (5 bases). This CDR3 contains 15 residues. Germline CDR1 and CDR2: LGHNA and YSLEER. Between the trimmed V and J ends, which lost 1 base and 4 bases, there was a span of 13 bases.

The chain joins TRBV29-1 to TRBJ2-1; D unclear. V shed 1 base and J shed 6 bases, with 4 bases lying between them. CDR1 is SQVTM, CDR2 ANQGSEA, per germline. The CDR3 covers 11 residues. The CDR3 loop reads CSVEVTNEQFF. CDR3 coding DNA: TGCAGCGTTGAAGTAACCAATGAGCAGTTCTTC.

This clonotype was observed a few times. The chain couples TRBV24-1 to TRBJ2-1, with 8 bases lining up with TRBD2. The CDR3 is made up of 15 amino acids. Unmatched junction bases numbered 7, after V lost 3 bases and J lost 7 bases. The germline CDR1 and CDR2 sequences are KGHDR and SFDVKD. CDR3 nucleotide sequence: TGTGCCACCAGTGATCCTAGCGGGCCGAAGAATGAGCAGTTCTTC. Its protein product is CATSDPSGPKNEQFF.

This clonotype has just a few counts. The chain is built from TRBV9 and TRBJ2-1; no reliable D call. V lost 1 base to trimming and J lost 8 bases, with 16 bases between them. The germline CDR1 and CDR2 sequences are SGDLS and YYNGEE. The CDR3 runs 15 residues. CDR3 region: CASSVSPVEAYEQFF. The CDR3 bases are TGTGCCAGCAGCGTATCCCCAGTAGAAGCCTATGAGCAGTTCTTC.

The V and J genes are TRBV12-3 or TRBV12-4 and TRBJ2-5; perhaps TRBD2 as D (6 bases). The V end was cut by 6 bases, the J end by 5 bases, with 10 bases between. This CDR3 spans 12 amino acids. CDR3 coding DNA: TGTGCCAGCAGATCCAGCGGGGAGACCCAGTACTTC. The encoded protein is CASRSSGETQYF.

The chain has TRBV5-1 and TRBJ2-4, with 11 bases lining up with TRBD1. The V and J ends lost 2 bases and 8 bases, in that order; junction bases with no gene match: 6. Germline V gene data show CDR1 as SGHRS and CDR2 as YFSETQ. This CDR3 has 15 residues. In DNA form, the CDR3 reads TGCGCCAGCAGCTTTGTGGGACAGGGGGTTGACATTCAGTACTTC. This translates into CASSFVGQGVDIQYF.

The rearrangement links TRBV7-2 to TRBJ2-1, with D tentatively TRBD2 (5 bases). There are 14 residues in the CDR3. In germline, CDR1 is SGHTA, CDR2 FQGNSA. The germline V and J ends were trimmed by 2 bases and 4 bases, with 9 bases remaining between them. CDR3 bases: TGTGCCAGCAGCTTAATCGGGAAGTACAATGAGCAGTTCTTC. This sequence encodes CASSLIGKYNEQFF.

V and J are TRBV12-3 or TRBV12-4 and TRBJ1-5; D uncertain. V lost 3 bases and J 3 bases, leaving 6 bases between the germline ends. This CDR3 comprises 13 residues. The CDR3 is CASSFEINQPQHF. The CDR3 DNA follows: TGTGCCAGCAGTTTCGAGATCAATCAGCCCCAGCATTTT.

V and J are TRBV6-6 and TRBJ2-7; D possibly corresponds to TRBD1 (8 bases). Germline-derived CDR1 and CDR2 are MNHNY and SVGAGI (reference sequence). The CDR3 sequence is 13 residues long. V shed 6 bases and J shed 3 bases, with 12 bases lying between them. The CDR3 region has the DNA TGTGCCAGCAGGACAGGGGAGGGCTACGAGCAGTACTTC. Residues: CASRTGEGYEQYF.

The CDR3 region has the DNA TGTGCCAGCTCGCCTAGCGGGACAGGGATATTCTTCTATAGCAATCAGCCCCAGCATTTT. Protein sequence: CASSPSGTGIFFYSNQPQHF. The V and J genes are TRBV18 and TRBJ1-5; TRBD1 matches at 9 bases. Germline lookup yields CDR1 KGHSH and CDR2 LQKENI. The CDR3 sequence is 20 residues long. V dropped 6 bases and J dropped 0; count of bases not matched to a gene: 18.

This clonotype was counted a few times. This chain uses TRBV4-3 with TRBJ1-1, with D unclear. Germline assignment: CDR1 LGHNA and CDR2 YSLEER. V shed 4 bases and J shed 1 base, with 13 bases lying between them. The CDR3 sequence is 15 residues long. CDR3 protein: CASSPQPTANTEAFF. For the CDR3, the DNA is TGCGCCAGCAGCCCACAACCTACAGCGAACACTGAAGCTTTCTTT.

The CDR3: CASSPPTSGGIRTQYF. CDR3 DNA: TGTGCCAGCTCACCACCTACTAGCGGGGGGATTCGTACGCAGTATTTT. This sequence joins TRBV18 and TRBJ2-3, with 12 bases matching TRBD2. Unmatched junction bases numbered 6, after V lost 0 bases and J lost 8 bases. From germline, CDR1 is KGHSH and CDR2 LQKENI. The CDR3 covers 16 residues.

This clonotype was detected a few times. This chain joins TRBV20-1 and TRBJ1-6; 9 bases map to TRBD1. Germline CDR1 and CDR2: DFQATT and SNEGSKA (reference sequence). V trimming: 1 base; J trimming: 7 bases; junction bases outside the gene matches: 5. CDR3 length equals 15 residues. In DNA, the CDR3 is TGCAGTGCTAGAGTCTCTGACAGGGGGAATTCACCCCTCCACTTT. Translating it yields CSARVSDRGNSPLHF.

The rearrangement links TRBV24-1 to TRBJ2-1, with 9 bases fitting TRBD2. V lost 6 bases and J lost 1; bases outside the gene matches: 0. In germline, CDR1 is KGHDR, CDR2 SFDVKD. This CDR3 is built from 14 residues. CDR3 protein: CATSSGRSYNEQFF. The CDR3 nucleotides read TGTGCCACCAGTAGCGGGAGGTCCTACAATGAGCAGTTCTTC.

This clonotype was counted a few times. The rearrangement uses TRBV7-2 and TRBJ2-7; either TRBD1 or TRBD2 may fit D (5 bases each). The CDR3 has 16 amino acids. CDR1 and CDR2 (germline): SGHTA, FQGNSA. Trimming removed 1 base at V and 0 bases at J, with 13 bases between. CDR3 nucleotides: TGTGCCAGCAGCTTAGTAGGCCGGGGCTACTCCTACGAGCAGTACTTC. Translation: CASSLVGRGYSYEQYF.

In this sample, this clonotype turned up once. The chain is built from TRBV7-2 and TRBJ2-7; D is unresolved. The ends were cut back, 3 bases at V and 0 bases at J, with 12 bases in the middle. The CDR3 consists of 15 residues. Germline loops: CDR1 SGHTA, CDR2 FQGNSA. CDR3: CASSFSVYSSYEQYF. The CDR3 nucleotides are TGTGCCAGCAGCTTTTCAGTTTACAGCTCCTACGAGCAGTACTTC.

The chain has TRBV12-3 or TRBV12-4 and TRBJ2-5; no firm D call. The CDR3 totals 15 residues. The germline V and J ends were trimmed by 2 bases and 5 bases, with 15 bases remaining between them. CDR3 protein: CASSLRRVLLETQYF. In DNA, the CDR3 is TGTGCCAGCAGTTTAAGAAGGGTGTTGCTGGAGACCCAGTACTTC.

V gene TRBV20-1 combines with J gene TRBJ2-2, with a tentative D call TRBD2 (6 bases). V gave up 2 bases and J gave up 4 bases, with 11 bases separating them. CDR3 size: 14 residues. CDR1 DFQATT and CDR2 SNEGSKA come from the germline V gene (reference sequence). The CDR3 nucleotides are TGCAGTGCTAGAAACCCCGGGGGCACCGGGGAGCTGTTTTTT. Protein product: CSARNPGGTGELFF.

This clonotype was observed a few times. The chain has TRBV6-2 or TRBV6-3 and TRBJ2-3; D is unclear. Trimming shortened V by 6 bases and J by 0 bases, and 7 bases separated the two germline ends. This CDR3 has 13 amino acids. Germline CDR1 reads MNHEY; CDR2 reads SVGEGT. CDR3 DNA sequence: TGTGCCAGCAGGCTGGAGAGCACAGATACGCAGTATTTT. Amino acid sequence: CASRLESTDTQYF.

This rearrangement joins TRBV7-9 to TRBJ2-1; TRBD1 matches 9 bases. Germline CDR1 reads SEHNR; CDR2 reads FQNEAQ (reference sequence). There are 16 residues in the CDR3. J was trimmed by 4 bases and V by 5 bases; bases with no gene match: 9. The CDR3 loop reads CASSASRTGDYNEQFF. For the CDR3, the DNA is TGTGCCAGCAGCGCATCTAGGACAGGGGATTACAATGAGCAGTTCTTC.

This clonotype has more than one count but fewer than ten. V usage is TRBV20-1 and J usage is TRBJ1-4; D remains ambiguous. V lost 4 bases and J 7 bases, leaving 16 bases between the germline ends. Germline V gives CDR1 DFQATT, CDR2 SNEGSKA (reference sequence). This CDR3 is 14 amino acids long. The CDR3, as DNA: TGCAGTGCTAAGCACCGGCTCCGGGGTGAAAAACTGTTTTTT. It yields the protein CSAKHRLRGEKLFF.

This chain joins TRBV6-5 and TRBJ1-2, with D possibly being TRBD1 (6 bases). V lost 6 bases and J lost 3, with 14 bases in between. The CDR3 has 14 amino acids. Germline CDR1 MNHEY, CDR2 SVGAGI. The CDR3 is CASRPTGSYYGYTF. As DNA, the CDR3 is TGTGCCAGCAGACCGACAGGCAGCTACTATGGCTACACCTTC.

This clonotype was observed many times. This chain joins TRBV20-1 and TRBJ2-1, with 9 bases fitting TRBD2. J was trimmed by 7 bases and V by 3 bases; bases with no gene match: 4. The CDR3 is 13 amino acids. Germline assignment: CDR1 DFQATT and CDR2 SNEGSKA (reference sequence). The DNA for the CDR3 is TGCAGTGCTAGGCCCCTAGCGGGAAATGAGCAGTTCTTC. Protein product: CSARPLAGNEQFF.

CDR3 sequence reads: CASSPGTLVGDEQFF. CDR3 in DNA: TGTGCCAGCAGCCCCGGGACCCTCGTCGGGGATGAGCAGTTCTTC. The rearrangement links TRBV2 to TRBJ2-1, with D tentatively TRBD1 or TRBD2 (5 bases each). The V gene lost 6 bases and the J gene lost 8 bases, with 20 bases spanning the gap. Germline V gene lookup returns CDR1 SNHLY and CDR2 FYNNEI. This CDR3 has 15 amino acids.

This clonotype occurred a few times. CDR3 nucleotide sequence: TGTGCCAGCAGTTCCCTCCCGGGAGGAGAGACAGATACGCAGTATTTT. Protein sequence: CASSSLPGGETDTQYF. This chain uses TRBV27 with TRBJ2-3; TRBD2 aligns across 7 bases. CDR1 and CDR2 (germline): MNHEY, SMNVEV (reference sequence). The CDR3 loop spans 16 amino acids. Unmatched junction bases numbered 10, after V lost 4 bases and J lost 3 bases.

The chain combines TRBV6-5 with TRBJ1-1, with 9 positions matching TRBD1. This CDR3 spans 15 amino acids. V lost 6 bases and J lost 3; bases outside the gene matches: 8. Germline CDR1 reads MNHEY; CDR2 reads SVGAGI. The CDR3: CASRPDRGSYTEAFF. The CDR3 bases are TGTGCCAGCAGGCCGGACAGGGGATCTTACACTGAAGCTTTCTTT.